This T cell receptor (beta chain) came from a study of blood T cell repertoires in COVID-19. TCRdb's copy holds only in-frame clones and misses some; the assay was immunoSEQ multiplex PCR. The sample carries roughly 150,000 clones, roughly 73% recorded once. V gave up 6 bases and J gave up 2 bases, with 14 bases separating them. This CDR3 is built from 14 residues. Germline V gene lookup returns CDR1 SGHAT and CDR2 FQNNGV. The sequence was obtained from a man aged 70-80 years with acute or convalescent COVID-19. The sample taken for sequencing was peripheral blood. The J gene is TRBJ2-7, the V gene TRBV11-2, with a weak D call TRBD2 (6 bases). DNA of the CDR3: TGTGCCAGCAGTCCTAGCGCCGTTACCTACGAGCAGTACTTC. The encoded protein is CASSPSAVTYEQYF.